A selection of T cell receptor beta chains follows, all from one sample in a study of CD8 T cells in ankylosing spondylitis. A single record per CDR3 protein comes from TCRdb applying MiXCR to the 5' RACE reads. The data hold approximately 35,000 distinct CDR3 sequences, with around 14% observed a single time. Sequenced sample: blood. All receptors derive from a male donor with ankylosing spondylitis or in good health (not recorded which). Each CDR3 is given with its conserved first and last residue. A D gene is named only where the DNA matches it firmly. Clone size is stated in some rows and not others, as once, few, many or a class when expanded.

J	D	V	size	CDR3	DNA
TRBJ2-1	-	TRBV12-3/TRBV12-4	-	CASRARDEQFF	TGTGCCAGCAGGGCAAGGGATGAGCAGTTCTTC
TRBJ2-1	TRBD2	TRBV4-3	-	CASSQLAGRNNEQFF	TGCGCCAGCAGCCAGCTAGCGGGAAGAAACAATGAGCAGTTCTTC
TRBJ2-1	TRBD2	TRBV12-3/TRBV12-4	few	CASSFGTSGSLGEQFF	TGTGCCAGCAGTTTCGGGACTAGCGGCTCCTTGGGGGAGCAGTTCTTC
TRBJ1-4	-	TRBV5-1	-	CASSLVAGSNEKLFF	TGCGCCAGCAGCTTGGTAGCAGGGTCTAATGAAAAACTGTTTTTT
TRBJ2-2	-	TRBV6-2/TRBV6-3	few	CASSSTDTGELFF	TGTGCCAGCAGCAGCACAGACACCGGGGAGCTGTTTTTT
TRBJ2-1	TRBD1	TRBV5-5	few	CASRRQGYNEQFF	TGTGCCAGCAGGAGACAGGGCTACAATGAGCAGTTCTTC
TRBJ2-2	TRBD2	TRBV5-1	few	CASSAPGLARELFF	TGCGCCAGCAGCGCCCCGGGACTAGCAAGAGAGCTGTTTTTT
TRBJ2-1	TRBD2	TRBV5-1	-	CASSLATSGNEQFF	TGCGCCAGCAGCTTGGCGACTAGCGGGAATGAGCAGTTCTTC
TRBJ2-7	-	TRBV5-1	-	CASSFPGPEQYF	TGCGCCAGCAGCTTTCCAGGTCCCGAGCAGTACTTC
TRBJ2-3	TRBD1	TRBV5-1	few	CASSAGTGGTDTQYF	TGCGCCAGCAGTGCCGGGACAGGGGGCACAGATACGCAGTATTTT
TRBJ2-2	-	TRBV10-3	-	CAPGHTNTGELFF	TGTGCCCCGGGACATACGAACACCGGGGAGCTGTTTTTT
TRBJ1-1	TRBD1	TRBV28	few	CASSSTGGTEAFF	TGTGCCAGCAGTTCCACAGGGGGAACTGAAGCTTTCTTT
TRBJ2-1	TRBD2	TRBV3-1	few	CASSLSSGGSNEQFF	TGTGCCAGCAGCCTATCTAGCGGGGGATCCAATGAGCAGTTCTTC
TRBJ1-5	-	TRBV28	few	CASSSAGPNQPQHF	TGTGCCAGCAGTTCGGCCGGGCCAAATCAGCCCCAGCATTTT
TRBJ2-2	TRBD2	TRBV12-3/TRBV12-4	few	CASSLGTSGHGELFF	TGTGCCAGCAGTTTGGGGACTAGCGGCCACGGGGAGCTGTTTTTT
TRBJ1-4	TRBD1	TRBV6-6	-	CASSGRQGATTNEKLFF	TGTGCCAGCAGTGGCAGACAGGGGGCAACAACTAATGAAAAACTGTTTTTT
TRBJ2-1	TRBD2	TRBV29-1	-	CSVVIGGGRASEQFF	TGCAGCGTTGTCATTGGCGGCGGGAGGGCCAGTGAGCAGTTCTTC
TRBJ2-4	TRBD2	TRBV4-2	few	CASSQVGGGADEGIQYF	TGTGCCAGCAGCCAAGTAGGCGGGGGGGCCGACGAGGGCATTCAGTACTTC
TRBJ2-1	-	TRBV24-1	-	CATSEAGLPDEQFF	TGTGCCACCAGTGAGGCGGGACTCCCGGATGAGCAGTTCTTC
TRBJ2-7	-	TRBV5-1	few	CASSRGQALSSYEQYF	TGCGCCAGCAGCAGGGGTCAGGCGTTGAGCTCCTACGAGCAGTACTTC
TRBJ2-2	-	TRBV7-9	few	CASRPIPPGELFF	TGTGCCAGCAGGCCTATCCCCCCCGGGGAGCTGTTTTTT
TRBJ2-3	-	TRBV6-1	few	CATGRGSTDTQYF	TGTGCAACCGGTCGGGGTAGCACAGATACGCAGTATTTT
TRBJ1-4	-	TRBV5-1	many	CASSLDQGRYEKLFF	TGCGCCAGCAGCTTGGATCAGGGGCGGTATGAAAAACTGTTTTTT
TRBJ2-1	TRBD2	TRBV10-3	-	CAISELGTSGRAGNEQFF	TGTGCCATCAGTGAGTTAGGGACTAGCGGGAGAGCTGGAAATGAGCAGTTCTTC
TRBJ2-5	-	TRBV15	-	CATSRDPLETQYF	TGTGCCACCAGCAGAGACCCCTTAGAGACCCAGTACTTC
TRBJ2-2	-	TRBV20-1	few	CSARERLMNTGELFF	TGCAGTGCTAGGGAACGTCTCATGAACACCGGGGAGCTGTTTTTT
TRBJ2-1	TRBD2	TRBV20-1	many	CSAQAPGLAGGNEQFF	TGCAGTGCTCAAGCTCCGGGACTAGCGGGGGGGAATGAGCAGTTCTTC
TRBJ2-5	TRBD1	TRBV29-1	few	CSFLPGTGGETQYF	TGCAGCTTTTTGCCTGGGACAGGGGGAGAGACCCAGTACTTC
TRBJ2-3	TRBD1	TRBV12-3/TRBV12-4	-	CASGLSGQGSDTQYF	TGTGCCAGCGGACTCTCTGGACAGGGCTCAGATACGCAGTATTTT
TRBJ1-1	TRBD1	TRBV15	few	CATSTTQGGIFEAFF	TGTGCCACCAGCACCACCCAGGGGGGAATCTTTGAAGCTTTCTTT
TRBJ2-1	TRBD2	TRBV5-1	few	CASSPEAGGNEQFF	TGCGCCAGCAGCCCGGAGGCGGGAGGTAATGAGCAGTTCTTC
TRBJ2-1	-	TRBV12-3/TRBV12-4	-	CASSLIGEQFF	TGTGCCAGCAGTTTAATCGGTGAGCAGTTCTTC
TRBJ2-2	-	TRBV28	-	CASSQPTGTGELFF	TGTGCCAGCAGTCAACCAACCGGGACCGGGGAGCTGTTTTTT
TRBJ1-1	-	TRBV4-3	few	CASSRTGNTEAFF	TGCGCCAGCTCTCGAACAGGGAACACTGAAGCTTTCTTT
TRBJ2-4	TRBD1	TRBV20-1	-	CSASAGGLAKNIQYF	TGCAGTGCTAGCGCAGGGGGCCTCGCCAAAAACATTCAGTACTTC
TRBJ2-5	TRBD2	TRBV29-1	-	CSVDSSGKETQYF	TGCAGCGTTGATTCTAGCGGCAAAGAGACCCAGTACTTC
TRBJ2-5	TRBD2	TRBV9	few	CASSQYGLAGVMKTQYF	TGTGCCAGCAGCCAATATGGACTAGCGGGAGTAATGAAGACCCAGTACTTC
TRBJ2-2	-	TRBV20-1	-	CSASTPNTGELFF	TGCAGTGCTAGTACCCCGAACACCGGGGAGCTGTTTTTT
TRBJ1-1	-	TRBV23-1	-	CASSPPFDRRLNTEAFF	TGCGCCAGCAGTCCACCATTCGACAGGAGGCTAAACACTGAAGCTTTCTTT
TRBJ2-2	-	TRBV30	-	CAWSQGSNTGELFF	TGTGCCTGGAGTCAGGGGTCGAACACCGGGGAGCTGTTTTTT
TRBJ2-5	-	TRBV29-1	few	CSVGQQETQYF	TGCAGCGTTGGGCAGCAAGAGACCCAGTACTTC
TRBJ2-3	-	TRBV7-3	-	CASSLNVGGTDTQYF	TGTGCCAGCAGCTTAAATGTCGGGGGCACAGATACGCAGTATTTT
TRBJ2-4	TRBD1	TRBV6-5	few	CASKGQAPGKNIQYF	TGTGCCAGCAAAGGACAGGCCCCCGGCAAAAACATTCAGTACTTC
TRBJ2-1	-	TRBV4-3	few	CASSHSGTYNEQFF	TGCGCCAGCAGCCACAGCGGTACATACAATGAGCAGTTCTTC
TRBJ1-4	-	TRBV3-1	-	CASSQVFRREKLFF	TGTGCCAGCAGCCAAGTATTTCGGAGAGAAAAACTGTTTTTT
TRBJ2-2	-	TRBV7-2	-	CASSFQRFHTGELFF	TGTGCCAGCAGCTTTCAAAGGTTTCACACCGGGGAGCTGTTTTTT
TRBJ2-1	TRBD2	TRBV11-2	-	CASRKQGLAGAYNEQFF	TGTGCCAGCAGGAAACAGGGACTAGCGGGGGCCTACAATGAGCAGTTCTTC
TRBJ2-1	TRBD2	TRBV11-2	-	CASSSWTSGGIPYNEQFF	TGTGCCAGCAGCTCTTGGACTAGCGGGGGTATTCCCTACAATGAGCAGTTCTTC